The sample holds many counts of the clone carrying this T cell receptor beta chain. Its antigen is not identified. This entry comes from a study of spatial heterogeneity in lung cancer. Study results and caveats: Expanded TCR counts, ubiquitous and regional, correlated respectively with ubiquitous and regional nonsynonymous mutation counts. Tumor T cells had an estimated coverage that came to roughly 7% for alpha chains and more than 11% for beta chains. Tumor mutation counts were tracked by expanded intratumoral alpha and beta TCR counts.

V lost 6 bases and J lost 3; bases outside the gene matches: 22. This CDR3 spans 20 amino acids. Germline V gene data show CDR1 as MDHEN and CDR2 as SYDVKM. Time point denoted: sample taken at primary tumor resection. One entry per CDR3 protein, called by TCRdb with MiXCR from the 5' RACE reads. The profile covers about 100,000 distinct CDR3 sequences, with under 4.5% appearing a single time and 20% to 25% taken by the ten largest. The clonotype comes from a male donor with early-stage non-small cell lung cancer. Sequences were derived from lung tumor tissue, sampled at surgery. This chain connects TRBV28 to TRBJ1-2; TRBD1 matches 10 bases. CDR3 sequence (DNA): TGTGCCAGCAGCCCCGGGACAGGGGATGTCCTACATCGGGTCGACTATGGCTACACCTTC. It is translated as CASSPGTGDVLHRVDYGYTF.